The clone carrying this T cell receptor (beta chain) was detected only a few times. The sample originates from a study of identical twins. V lost 2 bases, J lost 5 bases, and 16 bases lay in between. The germline gives CDR1 SQVTM, CDR2 ANQGSEA. This CDR3 comprises 15 residues. Using its own MiXCR run on the 5' RACE reads, TCRdb lists one record per CDR3 protein. The sample yields 400,000 to 550,000 distinct CDR3 sequences, 20% to 25% seen once. The same sample was also used in a study of T cells expressing NK-cell markers. That publication notes: Sequenced donors, eight in total, included seven who were HCMV-seropositive and one who was seronegative. What restricted sorting to alpha-beta TCR T cells in several experiments was an anti-gamma-delta TCR antibody. Topping the CD3+CD56-NKG2C+ fraction as well were these clonotypes, in a few donors.

Sequencing was done on a sample of CD4+ T cells sorted from blood. This clonotype was sampled from a woman aged 18 to 35 in good health. The chain joins TRBV29-1 to TRBJ2-1; D gene ambiguous. As DNA, the CDR3 is TGCAGCGTTGAATCCAGGCCCAACTACAACAATGAGCAGTTCTTC. This translates into CSVESRPNYNNEQFF.